This is a list of T cell receptor beta chains from one sample in a study of blood T cell repertoires in COVID-19. Produced via immunoSEQ multiplex PCR; TCRdb's table is partial and in-frame only. This sample carries roughly 670,000 clones, 90% of them seen once, and the ten largest clones take about 0.26%. Sequencing was performed on peripheral blood. All receptors derive from a woman aged 18-35 years with acute or convalescent COVID-19. CDR3s include the opening cysteine and the closing phenylalanine or tryptophan. Fields, in order: clone size, V gene, D gene, J gene, CDR3 protein, CDR3 DNA. A D gene is named only where the DNA matches it firmly. Clone size is given for some rows only: seen once, a few or many times, or a class if the clone is expanded.

clone size: -; V gene: TRBV2; D gene: -; J gene: TRBJ2-7; CDR3 protein: CASIPLGTRTYEQYF; CDR3 DNA: TGTGCCAGCATCCCCCTCGGGACACGGACCTACGAGCAGTACTTC
clone size: once; V gene: TRBV3-1/TRBV3-2; D gene: -; J gene: TRBJ1-1; CDR3 protein: CASSHAVMNTEAFF; CDR3 DNA: TGTGCCAGCAGCCATGCGGTCATGAACACTGAAGCTTTCTTT
clone size: once; V gene: TRBV2; D gene: -; J gene: TRBJ1-2; CDR3 protein: CASSELGGYTF; CDR3 DNA: TGTGCCAGCAGTGAACTCGGGGGCTACACCTTC
clone size: -; V gene: TRBV13; D gene: TRBD1; J gene: TRBJ1-1; CDR3 protein: CASSLIPTGRNTEAFF; CDR3 DNA: TGTGCCAGCAGCCTCATCCCGACAGGGAGGAACACTGAAGCTTTCTTT
clone size: -; V gene: TRBV6-2/TRBV6-3; D gene: -; J gene: TRBJ1-1; CDR3 protein: CASSYRGSTEAFF; CDR3 DNA: TGTGCCAGCAGTTACAGGGGGAGCACTGAAGCTTTCTTT
clone size: -; V gene: TRBV19; D gene: TRBD1; J gene: TRBJ1-2; CDR3 protein: CASSTTGGGIAYTF; CDR3 DNA: TGTGCCAGTAGTACAACAGGGGGCGGCATAGCCTACACCTTC
clone size: -; V gene: TRBV5-6; D gene: -; J gene: TRBJ1-1; CDR3 protein: CASSWGLLNTEAFF; CDR3 DNA: TGTGCCAGCAGCTGGGGACTTTTGAACACTGAAGCTTTCTTT
clone size: -; V gene: TRBV9; D gene: -; J gene: TRBJ1-2; CDR3 protein: CASSVAPAELLPRYGYTF; CDR3 DNA: TGTGCCAGCAGCGTAGCCCCAGCGGAACTCTTACCTCGCTATGGCTACACCTTC
clone size: -; V gene: TRBV18; D gene: -; J gene: TRBJ1-4; CDR3 protein: CASSPREGTNEKLFF; CDR3 DNA: TGTGCCAGCTCACCACGGGAGGGGACTAATGAAAAACTGTTTTTT
clone size: -; V gene: TRBV4-3; D gene: TRBD1; J gene: TRBJ1-4; CDR3 protein: CASSQTHRGREKLFF; CDR3 DNA: TGCGCCAGCAGCCAGACTCACAGGGGGCGCGAAAAACTGTTTTTT
clone size: -; V gene: TRBV10-3; D gene: -; J gene: TRBJ1-2; CDR3 protein: CAIQGSNDGYTF; CDR3 DNA: TGTGCCATACAGGGAAGCAACGATGGCTACACCTTC
clone size: -; V gene: TRBV27; D gene: -; J gene: TRBJ1-2; CDR3 protein: CASSPQQGYGYTF; CDR3 DNA: TGTGCCAGCAGTCCACAGCAAGGCTATGGCTACACCTTC
clone size: -; V gene: TRBV2; D gene: -; J gene: TRBJ2-7; CDR3 protein: CATCLVAGYEQYF; CDR3 DNA: TGTGCCACCTGCTTAGTGGCGGGCTACGAGCAGTACTTC
clone size: -; V gene: TRBV2; D gene: -; J gene: TRBJ2-6; CDR3 protein: CASKNGDSGANVLTF; CDR3 DNA: TGTGCCAGCAAAAACGGAGACTCTGGGGCCAACGTCCTGACTTTC
clone size: -; V gene: TRBV3-1/TRBV3-2; D gene: -; J gene: TRBJ2-7; CDR3 protein: CASSQVQGEQYF; CDR3 DNA: TGTGCCAGCAGCCAAGTCCAGGGCGAGCAGTACTTC
clone size: -; V gene: TRBV7-8; D gene: TRBD1; J gene: TRBJ2-7; CDR3 protein: CATARGPSYEQYF; CDR3 DNA: TGTGCCACTGCCAGGGGGCCCTCCTACGAGCAGTACTTC
clone size: -; V gene: TRBV28; D gene: TRBD1; J gene: TRBJ2-7; CDR3 protein: CASKETGPTYEQYF; CDR3 DNA: TGTGCCAGCAAGGAGACAGGGCCTACCTACGAGCAGTACTTC
clone size: once; V gene: TRBV7-9; D gene: -; J gene: TRBJ1-1; CDR3 protein: CASSLGGGWSTEAFF; CDR3 DNA: TGTGCCAGCAGCTTAGGAGGGGGTTGGAGCACTGAAGCTTTCTTT
clone size: -; V gene: TRBV4-3; D gene: TRBD1; J gene: TRBJ1-5; CDR3 protein: CASSQAGTGAWPQHF; CDR3 DNA: TGCGCCAGCAGCCAAGCCGGGACAGGGGCTTGGCCCCAGCATTTT
clone size: -; V gene: TRBV30; D gene: -; J gene: TRBJ2-1; CDR3 protein: CAFYPFEGRGKDNEQFF; CDR3 DNA: TGTGCCTTCTACCCCTTCGAAGGGAGGGGGAAAGACAATGAGCAGTTCTTC
clone size: few; V gene: TRBV19; D gene: -; J gene: TRBJ1-1; CDR3 protein: CASSIGEGTEAFF; CDR3 DNA: TGTGCCAGTAGTATAGGGGAGGGGACGGAAGCTTTCTTT
clone size: -; V gene: TRBV28; D gene: -; J gene: TRBJ1-3; CDR3 protein: CASSPPPLTVGSGNTIYF; CDR3 DNA: TGTGCCAGCAGCCCTCCTCCCCTGACAGTCGGCTCTGGAAACACCATATATTTT
clone size: -; V gene: TRBV7-9; D gene: -; J gene: TRBJ2-1; CDR3 protein: CASRDKRGLSSYNEQFF; CDR3 DNA: TGTGCCAGCAGAGATAAAAGGGGCCTAAGCTCCTACAATGAGCAGTTCTTC